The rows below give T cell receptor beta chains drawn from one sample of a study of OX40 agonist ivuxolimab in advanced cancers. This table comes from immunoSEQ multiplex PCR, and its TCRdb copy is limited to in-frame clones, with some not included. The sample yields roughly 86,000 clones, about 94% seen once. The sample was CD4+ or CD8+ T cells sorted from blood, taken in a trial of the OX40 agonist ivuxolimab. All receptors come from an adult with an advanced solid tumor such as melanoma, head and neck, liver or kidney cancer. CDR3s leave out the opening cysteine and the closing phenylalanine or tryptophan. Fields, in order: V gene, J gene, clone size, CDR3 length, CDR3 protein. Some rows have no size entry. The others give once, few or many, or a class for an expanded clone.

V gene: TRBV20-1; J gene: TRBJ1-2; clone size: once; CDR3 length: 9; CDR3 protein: SAKRTYGYT
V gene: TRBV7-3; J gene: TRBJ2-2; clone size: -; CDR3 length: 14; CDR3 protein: ASSPTRWSNTGELF
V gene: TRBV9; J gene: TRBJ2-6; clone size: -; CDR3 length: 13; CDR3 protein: ASSVGQAGANVLT
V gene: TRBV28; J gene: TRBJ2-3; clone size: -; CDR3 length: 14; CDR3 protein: ASSGLTGGPGDTQY
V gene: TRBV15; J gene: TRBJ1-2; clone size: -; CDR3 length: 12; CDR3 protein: ATSRDGENYGYT
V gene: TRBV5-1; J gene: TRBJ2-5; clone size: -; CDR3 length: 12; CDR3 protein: ASSLGTSWETQY
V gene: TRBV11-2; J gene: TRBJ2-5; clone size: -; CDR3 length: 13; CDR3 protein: ASSLGGQGGETQY
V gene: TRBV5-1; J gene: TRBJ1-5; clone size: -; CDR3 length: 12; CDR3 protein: ASSLAPGDQPQH
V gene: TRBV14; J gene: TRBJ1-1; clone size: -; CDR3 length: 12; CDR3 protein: ASSRQLQGSEAF
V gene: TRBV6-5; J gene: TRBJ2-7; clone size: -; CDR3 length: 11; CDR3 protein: ASRELDRAEQY
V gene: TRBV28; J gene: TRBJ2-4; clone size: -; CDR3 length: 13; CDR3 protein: ASGAGGPAKNIQY
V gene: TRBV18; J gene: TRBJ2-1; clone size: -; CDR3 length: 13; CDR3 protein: ASSPRTGETNEQF
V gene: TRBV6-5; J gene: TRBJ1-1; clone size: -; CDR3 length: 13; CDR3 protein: ASSYLGQVGTEAF
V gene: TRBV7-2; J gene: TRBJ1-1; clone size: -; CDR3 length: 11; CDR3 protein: ASNLLTGREAF
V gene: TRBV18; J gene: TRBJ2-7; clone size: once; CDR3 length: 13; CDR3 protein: ASSPQEGNSYEQY
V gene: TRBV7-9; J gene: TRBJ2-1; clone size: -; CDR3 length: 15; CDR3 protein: ASSSGLASPLRDEQF
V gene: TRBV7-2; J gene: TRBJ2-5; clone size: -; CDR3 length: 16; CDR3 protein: ASNLLNQGSGRSKTQY
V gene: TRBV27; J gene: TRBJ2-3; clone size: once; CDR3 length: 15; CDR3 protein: ASSLSSRVVFKDTQY
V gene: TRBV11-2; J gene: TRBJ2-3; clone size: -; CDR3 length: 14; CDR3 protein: ASSRGGAASTDTQY
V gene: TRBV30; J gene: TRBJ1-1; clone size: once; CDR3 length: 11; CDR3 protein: AWTRGLFTEAF
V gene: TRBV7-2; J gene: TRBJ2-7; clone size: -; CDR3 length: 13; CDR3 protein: ASSLGLAVTYEQY
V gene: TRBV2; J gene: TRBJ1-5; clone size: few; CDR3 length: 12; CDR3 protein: ASRVGQGSQPQH
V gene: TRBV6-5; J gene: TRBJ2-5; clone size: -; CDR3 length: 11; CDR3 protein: ASSYEQGVTQY
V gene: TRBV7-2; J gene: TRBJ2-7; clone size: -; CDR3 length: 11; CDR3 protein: ASSFSGSYEQY
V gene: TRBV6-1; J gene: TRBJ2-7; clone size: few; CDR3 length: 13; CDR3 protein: ASSEVRGIRGEQY
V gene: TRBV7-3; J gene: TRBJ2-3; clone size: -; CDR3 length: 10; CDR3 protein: ASGDSTDTQY
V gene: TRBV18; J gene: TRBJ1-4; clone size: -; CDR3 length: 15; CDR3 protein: ASSRDRPGATNEKLF
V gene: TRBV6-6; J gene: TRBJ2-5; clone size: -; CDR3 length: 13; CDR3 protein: ASSSAERVRETQY
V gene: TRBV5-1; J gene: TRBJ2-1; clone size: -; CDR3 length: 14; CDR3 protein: ASSLAVAGGWNEQF
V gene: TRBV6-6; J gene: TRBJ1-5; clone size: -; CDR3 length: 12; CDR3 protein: ASSYTESNQPQH
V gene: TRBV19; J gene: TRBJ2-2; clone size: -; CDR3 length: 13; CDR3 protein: ASRKDRDYTGELF
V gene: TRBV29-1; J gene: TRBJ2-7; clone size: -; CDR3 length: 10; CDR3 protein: SVEDGRYEQY
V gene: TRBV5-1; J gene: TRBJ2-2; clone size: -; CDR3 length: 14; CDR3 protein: ASSWIGTGMDGELF
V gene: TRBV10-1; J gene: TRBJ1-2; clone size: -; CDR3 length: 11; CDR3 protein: ASSEGQNYGYT
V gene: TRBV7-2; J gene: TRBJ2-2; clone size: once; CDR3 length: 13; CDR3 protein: ASLNKGQSGGELF
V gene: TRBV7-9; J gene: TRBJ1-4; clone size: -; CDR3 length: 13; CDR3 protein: ASSLVGTVYEKLF
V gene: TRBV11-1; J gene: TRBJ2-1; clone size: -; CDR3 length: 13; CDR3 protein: ASSQTSGRFNEQF
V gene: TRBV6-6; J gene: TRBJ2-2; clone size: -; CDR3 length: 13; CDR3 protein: ASRPGTANTGELF
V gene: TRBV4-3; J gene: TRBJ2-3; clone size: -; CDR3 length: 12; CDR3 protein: ASSLGTPTDTQY
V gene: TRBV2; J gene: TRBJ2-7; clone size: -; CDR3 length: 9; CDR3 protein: ASSEQIEQY
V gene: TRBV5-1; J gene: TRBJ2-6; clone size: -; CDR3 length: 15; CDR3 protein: ASSLGGPGSGANVLT
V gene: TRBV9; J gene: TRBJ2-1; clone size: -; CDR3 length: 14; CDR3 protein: ASSGGLESSYNEQF
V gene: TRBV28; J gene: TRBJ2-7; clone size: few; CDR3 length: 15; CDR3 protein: ASSLVRLAGEGSEQY
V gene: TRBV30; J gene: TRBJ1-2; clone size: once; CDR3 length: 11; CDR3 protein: AWSEATTYGYT
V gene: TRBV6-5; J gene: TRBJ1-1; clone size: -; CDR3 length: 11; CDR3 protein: ASSYVQNTEAF
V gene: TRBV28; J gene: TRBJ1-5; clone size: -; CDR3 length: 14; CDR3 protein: ASSLWGQGVGQPQH
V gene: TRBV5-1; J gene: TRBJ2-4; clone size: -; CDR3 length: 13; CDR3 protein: ASSLGGATQVIQY
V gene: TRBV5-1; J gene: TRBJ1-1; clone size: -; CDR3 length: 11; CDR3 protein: ASSLGFDTEAF
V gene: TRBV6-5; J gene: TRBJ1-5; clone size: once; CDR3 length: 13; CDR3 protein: ASSSDRKSNQPQH
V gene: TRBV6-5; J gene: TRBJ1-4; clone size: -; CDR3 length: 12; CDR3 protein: ASSLGGGSEKLF
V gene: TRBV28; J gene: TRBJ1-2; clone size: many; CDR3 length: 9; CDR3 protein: ASSTLYGYT
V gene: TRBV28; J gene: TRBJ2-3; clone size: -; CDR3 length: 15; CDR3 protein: ASSPNPGQGYTDTQY
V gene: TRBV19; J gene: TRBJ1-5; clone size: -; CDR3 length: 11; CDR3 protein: ASTTHPGQPQH
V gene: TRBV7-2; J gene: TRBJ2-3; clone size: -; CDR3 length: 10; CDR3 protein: ASRQSTDTQY
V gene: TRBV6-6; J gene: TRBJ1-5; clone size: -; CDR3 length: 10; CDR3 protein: ASSYSSQPQH
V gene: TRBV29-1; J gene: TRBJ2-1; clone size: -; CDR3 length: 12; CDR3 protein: SVPGLADYNEQF
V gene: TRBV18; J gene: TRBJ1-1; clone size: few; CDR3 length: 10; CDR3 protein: ASSPTNTEAF
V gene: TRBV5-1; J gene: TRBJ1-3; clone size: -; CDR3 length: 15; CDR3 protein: ASSLDSPGRSGNTTY
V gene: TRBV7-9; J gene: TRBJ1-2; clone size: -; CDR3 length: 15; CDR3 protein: ASSLEPIIVSNYGYT
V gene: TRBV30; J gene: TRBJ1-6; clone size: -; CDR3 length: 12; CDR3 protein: AWSEMGEGSPLH